The 20 T cell receptor beta chains below all came from one sample that was sequenced in a study of OX40 agonist ivuxolimab in advanced cancers. Measured with immunoSEQ multiplex PCR; TCRdb has only the in-frame clones, and not every one. The table has 95,000 to 150,000 clones, around 87% seen once. The sample here was CD4+ or CD8+ T cells sorted from blood, taken in a trial of the OX40 agonist ivuxolimab. These receptors originate from an adult with an advanced solid tumor such as melanoma, head and neck, liver or kidney cancer.

This clone was detected a few times. The chain is built from TRBV6-5 and TRBJ1-6; 7 nucleotides align to TRBD1. Germline V gene sequence: CDR1 MNHEY, CDR2 SVGAGI. This CDR3 has 15 amino acids. V lost 5 bases to trimming and J lost 8 bases; unmatched junction nucleotides: 9. The CDR3 bases are TGTGCCAGCAGTCCCCAGGGACAGATGGATTCACCCCTCCACTTT. It codes for CASSPQGQMDSPLHF.

The chain is built from TRBV7-2 and TRBJ2-7; 10 bases align to TRBD1. The CDR3 length is 13 residues. V was pared by 5 bases and J by 5 bases, with 3 bases of the junction left unmatched. Germline loops: CDR1 SGHTA, CDR2 FQGNSA. The chain's CDR3 is CASSLDRGNEQYF. CDR3 DNA: TGTGCCAGCAGCCTGGACAGGGGGAACGAGCAGTACTTC.

The chain couples TRBV10-3 to TRBJ1-2; D not certain. Germline lookup yields CDR1 ENHRY and CDR2 SYGVKD. CDR3 length: 12 residues. V was pared by 8 bases and J by 3 bases, with 10 bases between. The CDR3 nucleotides are TGTGCCATCTCCCCCTCGGACTATGGCTACACCTTC. Its translation: CAISPSDYGYTF.

The V call is TRBV19, the J call TRBJ1-6, with D uncertain. Trimming removed 3 bases at V and 6 bases at J, with 3 bases between. Germline assignment: CDR1 LNHDA and CDR2 SQIVND (reference sequence). This CDR3 contains 12 residues. The CDR3 nucleotides are TGTGCCAGTAGTATCCGTAATTCACCCCTCCACTTT. The encoded protein is CASSIRNSPLHF. Using reference TRBV19 and TRBJ1-6 for the parts outside the CDR3, the full variable domain is DGGITQSPKYLFRKEGQNVTLSCEQNLNHDAMYWYRQDPGQGLRLIYYSQIVNDFQKGDIAEGYSVSREKKESFPLTVTSAQKNPTAFYLCASSIRNSPLHFGNGTRLTVT.

The rearrangement joins TRBV5-1 to TRBJ2-7, with 9 bases matching TRBD2. The V segment lost 4 bases and the J segment 2 bases; nucleotides outside the gene matches: 10. Germline lookup yields CDR1 SGHRS and CDR2 YFSETQ. There are 16 residues in the CDR3. CDR3 protein: CASSRPVSGGPYEQYF. The DNA for the CDR3 is TGCGCCAGCAGCCGACCGGTCAGCGGGGGGCCCTACGAGCAGTACTTC.

The chain employs TRBV30 and TRBJ1-5; D is undetermined. This CDR3 has 16 residues. Germline V gene sequence: CDR1 GTSNPN, CDR2 SVGIG (reference sequence). Trimming cost V 0 bases and J 6 bases, with 18 bases left between them. The CDR3 region has the DNA TGTGCCTGGAGTGTACGTTCGGCGGCGGTCGGTCAGCCCCAGCATTTT. Translating gives CAWSVRSAAVGQPQHF.

The chain joins TRBV2 to TRBJ2-2; D is unresolved. The germline gives CDR1 SNHLY, CDR2 FYNNEI. This CDR3 is 13 amino acids long. Trimming shortened V by 7 bases and J by 1 base, and 7 bases separated the two germline ends. CDR3 region: CASTFQNTGELFF. The CDR3 bases are TGTGCCAGCACTTTCCAGAACACCGGGGAGCTGTTTTTT.

The sample holds one count of this clone. CDR3 sequence: CATRGGLNNSPLHF. The CDR3 nucleotides read TGTGCCACCAGAGGGGGGCTGAATAATTCACCCCTCCACTTT. The V and J genes are TRBV28 and TRBJ1-6, with D possibly matching TRBD1 (6 bases). Trimming stripped 10 bases from V and 5 bases from J, with 15 bases between. The CDR3 loop spans 14 amino acids. Germline-derived CDR1 and CDR2 are MDHEN and SYDVKM.

This clone was found once. This sequence joins TRBV30 and TRBJ1-3, with D tentatively TRBD1 (6 bases). The V gene lost 0 bases and the J gene lost 3 bases, with 12 bases spanning the gap. Germline CDR1 and CDR2: GTSNPN and SVGIG (reference sequence). The CDR3 contains 15 residues. The CDR3 sequence: CAWSVPGAGGNTIYF. CDR3 DNA: TGTGCCTGGAGTGTACCAGGGGCTGGTGGAAACACCATATATTTT.

The chain is built from TRBV18 and TRBJ2-6, with TRBD1 identical over 7 bases. Trimming at V came to 5 bases and at J to 0 bases, leaving 13 bases not matched to a gene. Germline V gives CDR1 KGHSH, CDR2 LQKENI. This CDR3 contains 19 residues. This CDR3 is CASSFNRGHLNSGANVLTF. CDR3 DNA: TGTGCCAGCTCATTTAACAGGGGCCACCTCAACTCTGGGGCCAACGTCCTGACTTTC.

V gene TRBV27 combines with J gene TRBJ2-6; maybe TRBD2 (6 bases). Trimming left V 7 bases short and J 1 base short, with 11 bases between. Looked up from germline, CDR1 is MNHEY and CDR2 is SMNVEV (reference sequence). This CDR3 region has 15 residues. CDR3 nucleotides: TGTGCCAGCACCGGGGCGGGGTCTGGGGCCAACGTCCTGACTTTC. Amino acid sequence: CASTGAGSGANVLTF.

The gene calls are TRBV11-2 and TRBJ2-7; either TRBD1 or TRBD2 may fit D (5 bases each). The germline CDR1 and CDR2 sequences are SGHAT and FQNNGV. V lost 4 bases, J lost 6 bases, and 19 bases lay in between. The CDR3 is 15 residues long. CDR3 in DNA: TGTGCCAGCAGCTCCCTGGGACGTGCCATGTCCGAGCAGTACTTC. The encoded protein is CASSSLGRAMSEQYF.

This clone occurred once. The chain uses TRBV11-1 and TRBJ1-6; D is possibly TRBD1 (6 bases). The length of the CDR3 is 17 residues. The V end was cut by 4 bases, the J end by 0 bases, with 13 bases between. CDR1 is SGHAT, CDR2 FQDESV, per germline (reference sequence). As DNA, the CDR3 is TGTGCCAGCAGCTCTAGGACAGCCAGCTCCTATAATTCACCCCTCCACTTT. Amino acids: CASSSRTASSYNSPLHF.

In its sample, this clone was seen a few times. V and J are TRBV18 and TRBJ1-5, with D possibly TRBD1 on 5 matching bases. The CDR3 spans 14 residues. V was clipped by 3 bases and J by 9 bases, with 15 bases between them. CDR1 is KGHSH, CDR2 LQKENI, per germline. CDR3 region: CASSPGDGLRPQHF. The CDR3 DNA reads TGTGCCAGCTCACCTGGGGACGGTCTAAGGCCCCAGCATTTT.

This clone was counted once. The rearrangement links TRBV27 to TRBJ2-7; TRBD2 matches 14 bases. Germline V gene data show CDR1 as MNHEY and CDR2 as SMNVEV (reference sequence). This CDR3 is built from 17 residues. Losses at the gene ends were 5 bases for V and 2 bases for J; bases not matched to a gene: 8. CDR3 region: CASSPPRLAGGTYEQYF. As DNA, the CDR3 is TGTGCCAGCAGTCCCCCCAGACTAGCGGGGGGGACCTACGAGCAGTACTTC.

This chain links TRBV5-1 with TRBJ2-6; unclear D gene. This CDR3 has 18 residues. Germline CDR1 is SGHRS and CDR2 is YFSETQ. Trimming removed 1 base from V and 0 bases from J, with 14 bases in between. CDR3 residues: CASSLSFGVSSGANVLTF. In DNA form, the CDR3 reads TGCGCCAGCAGCTTGAGCTTTGGGGTTTCCTCTGGGGCCAACGTCCTGACTTTC.

This rearrangement joins TRBV5-1 to TRBJ2-1; 9 positions match TRBD1. Germline V gives CDR1 SGHRS, CDR2 YFSETQ. The CDR3 is 16 amino acids. After removal of 4 bases from V and 5 bases from J, the junction contained 10 bases not matched to a gene. CDR3 sequence (DNA): TGCGCCAGCAGCCCATCACCGGGACAGGGACACAATGAGCAGTTCTTC. It encodes CASSPSPGQGHNEQFF.

The J gene is TRBJ2-5, the V gene TRBV27; 12 positions match TRBD2. The CDR3 loop spans 16 amino acids. In germline, CDR1 is MNHEY, CDR2 SMNVEV (reference sequence). V was pared by 4 bases and J by 0 bases, with 3 bases of the junction left unmatched. Written as DNA, the CDR3 is TGTGCCAGCAGTTCGGGACTAGCGGGTTACCAAGAGACCCAGTACTTC. Its translation is CASSSGLAGYQETQYF.

The rearrangement links TRBV4-2 to TRBJ2-3; 7 nucleotides align to TRBD1. CDR1 and CDR2 from the germline V gene are LGHNA and YNFKEQ. V gave up 3 bases and J gave up 4 bases; unmatched junction bases: 7. This CDR3 is 15 amino acids long. The DNA of the CDR3 is TGTGCCAGCAGCCAGCTAGAGGACAGGCCAGATACGCAGTATTTT. This translates into CASSQLEDRPDTQYF.

This chain links TRBV2 with TRBJ1-2; D call uncertain. With 3 bases removed from V and 6 bases from J, the gap between germline ends came to 26 bases. CDR3 size: 18 residues. Germline CDR1 SNHLY, CDR2 FYNNEI. In nucleotides, the CDR3 is TGTGCCAGCAGTGACCTGTCCCCCTTGAGATCGGCTGGGAATGGCTACACCTTC. Encoded protein: CASSDLSPLRSAGNGYTF. Drawing the rest from reference TRBV2 and TRBJ1-2, the complete variable domain is EPEVTQTPSHQVTQMGQEVILRCVPISNHLYFYWYRQILGQKVEFLVSFYNNEISEKSEIFDDQFSVERPDGSNFTLKIRSTKLEDSAMYFCASSDLSPLRSAGNGYTFGSGTRLTVV.